The 6 T cell receptor beta chains in this list originate from one sample, sequenced in a study of identical twins. TCRdb redid the calling of the 5' RACE reads with MiXCR, one entry per CDR3 protein. The sample shows hundreds of thousands of distinct CDR3 sequences, approximately 6% of them seen only once. What was sequenced was naive T cells sorted from blood. These receptors were taken from a man younger than 35 in good health.

This clonotype was found a few times. The chain uses TRBV5-1 and TRBJ2-7; the D gene could be TRBD1 or TRBD2 (5 bases each). The germline CDR1 and CDR2 sequences are SGHRS and YFSETQ. The CDR3 length is 18 residues. With 7 bases removed from V and 4 bases from J, the gap between germline ends came to 30 bases. The CDR3 reads CASGRQDGDPHPEYEQYV. The CDR3 bases are TGCGCCAGCGGACGCCAGGACGGGGACCCCCATCCGGAGTACGAGCAGTACGTC.

This clonotype has ten or more counts. The chain combines TRBV29-1 with TRBJ2-1; D is ambiguous. CDR3 length: 11 residues. The germline gives CDR1 SQVTM, CDR2 ANQGSEA. V gave up 5 bases and J gave up 4 bases, with 6 bases separating them. The CDR3 DNA is TGCAGCGTTCCTTTTTACAATGAGCAGTTCTTC. Translated, it gives CSVPFYNEQFF.

This clonotype has a count of ten or more. The V gene is TRBV3-1, the J gene TRBJ2-1; D unclear. The CDR3 covers 14 residues. Germline loops: CDR1 LGHDT, CDR2 YNNKEL (reference sequence). V gave up 0 bases and J gave up 7 bases, with 10 bases separating them. CDR3 loop: CASSQELRRNEQFF. DNA of the CDR3: TGTGCCAGCAGCCAAGAGCTACGGCGGAATGAGCAGTTCTTC.

The table lists this clonotype with a few counts. The chain couples TRBV12-3 or TRBV12-4 to TRBJ2-7; unclear D gene. V was cut by 6 bases and J by 4 bases, with 22 bases left in between. There are 16 residues in the CDR3. The CDR3 region has the DNA TGTGCCAGCAGCCCAAGCAATAACTCGCCTCCTTACGAGCAGTACTTC. This encodes CASSPSNNSPPYEQYF.

This rearrangement joins TRBV27 to TRBJ2-1; 9 bases are shared with TRBD2. J gave up 10 bases and V 6 bases, and 4 bases lay outside the gene matches. Germline assignment: CDR1 MNHEY and CDR2 SMNVEV (reference sequence). The CDR3 runs 12 residues. DNA for the CDR3: TGTGCCAGCAGCGGGACTAGCCTAGAGCAGTTCTTC. This encodes CASSGTSLEQFF.

V usage is TRBV19 and J usage is TRBJ1-4; D unclear. Per germline, CDR1 LNHDA and CDR2 SQIVND (reference sequence). This CDR3 is built from 15 residues. V lost 2 bases and J 3 bases, leaving 10 bases between the germline ends. CDR3 sequence reads: CASSIPAGPNEKLFF. CDR3 DNA: TGTGCCAGTAGTATACCGGCAGGTCCTAATGAAAAACTGTTTTTT. Full variable domain (missing parts from reference TRBV19 and TRBJ1-4): DGGITQSPKYLFRKEGQNVTLSCEQNLNHDAMYWYRQDPGQGLRLIYYSQIVNDFQKGDIAEGYSVSREKKESFPLTVTSAQKNPTAFYLCASSIPAGPNEKLFFGSGTQLSVL.